This T cell receptor (beta chain) was found in a study of T cell responses to AZD1222 COVID-19 vaccine (dated by TCRdb to the early 2020s). For context, the study as a whole: A total of under 250 trial participants underwent TCR sequencing, of whom 200 to 220 had received two doses of AZD1222 and around 25 had received two doses of the MenACWY control vaccine. Trial participants were enrolled into age subgroups of 18-55, 56-69 and 70-plus years, which contained about 150, 27 and 61 TCR-sequenced participants, respectively.

Paper-wide results and their limitations: Most participants were white British and females outnumbered males, and the authors suggested that clonal diversity may have been underestimated. After two AZD1222 doses, spike-specific TCR breadth and depth were significantly higher than at day 0 and than in MenACWY recipients. Conclusions about previously exposed vaccinees are limited because only six or seven AZD1222 recipients were SARS-CoV-2 seropositive at baseline. No day 14 peak-response samples were available, so repertoires were characterized only after the peak T cell response. Epitopes outside the regions mutated in the B.1.351 and B.1.1.7 variants were reportedly recognized by nearly half of the unique spike-specific TCRs. In the small 56-69-year group, the increase in depth fell short of significance, most likely because of low power. Vaccine-associated CD4 TCRs spanned the whole spike protein, with dominant responses in regions 160-218 and 743-854.

The time point label for this specimen denotes: about 28 days (+/-7) after the second vaccine dose. Because spike-specific TCR depth and breadth did not differ between the two schedules, AZD1222 recipients who got a second dose at roughly 4 weeks were pooled with those who got a second dose at roughly 12 weeks. Samples from vaccinated people were obtained from the UK trials COV001 and COV002, which included a single-blind randomized controlled phase 2/3 trial of AZD1222 (ChAdOx1 nCoV-19) in healthy adults. For TCRbeta chain sequencing, PBMC samples from trial participants were taken at day 0 and at day 28 after the second dose. Spanning cysteine to phenylalanine, the CDR3 consists of 17 amino acids. Here the CDR3 DNA is all that survives: 51 bases in frame from base 1. V has 0 bases trimmed and J has 7 bases trimmed; junction bases matching no gene number 9. CDR1 and CDR2 were assigned from the germline V gene (reference sequence) as LNHDA and SQIVND.

The CDR3 regions of human TCRbeta chains were analyzed by immunosequencing. Processing in the source paper ran as follows. Repertoire TCRs were checked for matches against a reference library of SARS-CoV-2-specific TCRs that had been generated using the MIRA antigen-specificity platform. Breadth was defined as the fraction of unique TCRs that were SARS-CoV-2-associated, and depth was defined as the fraction of total T cells that were SARS-CoV-2-associated. Using the MIRA data, each spike-specific TCR was mapped to the spike region that the TCR reacts to and placed in a CD4 or CD8 class. Log10-transformed breadth and depth values were compared by one-way ANOVA with Sidak's multiple comparisons tests. What TCRdb holds here is the immuneACCESS table cut down to in-frame rearrangements. Part of the clones is not present; checked against another copy, under half of the missing clones reflect an unresolved V gene, and the others are unexplained. That table is the source of V, J and clone size, and D and trimming were worked out from the DNA. The sample has some 60,000 clones on record, 80% to 90% of them singletons. The ten biggest clones cover about 6.3% of the sample.

As regards this clone: This clone's antigen is unknown. Base qualities are not recorded, but no much larger clone differs from it by a single base.

The sequencing here drew on peripheral blood, taken 28 days after the second AZD1222 dose. The rearranged chain carries TRBV19 and TRBJ2-3, with TRBD2 matching 11 junction bases. The origin of this receptor is an adult who received the AZD1222 COVID-19 vaccine. The CDR3: CASSIDVAGGPRNTQYF. The DNA reads TGTGCCAGTAGTATAGATGTAGCGGGAGGGCCTAGAAATACGCAGTATTTT.